Here is one T cell receptor (beta chain) with its context. What it binds is unknown. This sample is part of a study of T cell responses to AZD1222 COVID-19 vaccine. Findings and limits, study-wide: Clonal diversity was possibly underestimated; the donors were predominantly white British and more often female. Every sample of the repertoires postdated the peak T cell response. Two AZD1222 administrations were followed by greater Spike-specific TCR breadth and depth.

V shed 3 bases and J 5 bases; nucleotides not matched to a gene: 16. Germline assignment: CDR1 SGHTA and CDR2 FQGNSA. CDR3 length: 18 residues. Method: immunoSEQ multiplex PCR; TCRdb's copy keeps in-frame clones and lacks some. The data show under 150,000 clones, approximately 93% seen once. This chain links TRBV7-2 with TRBJ2-5, with 9 bases matching TRBD1. The sequenced sample was peripheral blood, obtained on day 0 of AZD1222 vaccination. The clonotype was recovered from an adult in good health. CDR3 nucleotide sequence: TGTGCCAGCAGCTTGGGCCGAATCTTACAGGGGGCTAGGGAGACCCAGTACTTC. Its translation is CASSLGRILQGARETQYF.